This entry concerns a single T cell receptor beta chain. As originally analysed: Amplification from reference gene primers served as the basis for estimated nucleated cell counts. Some clones are missing from TCRdb's copy, which holds only in-frame ones; the method was immunoSEQ multiplex PCR. The D gene and trimming were derived from the DNA, and the V and J assignments and clone size from that table. Of 120,000 to 150,000 clones in the sample, 88% were seen once. CDR1 SGHTA and CDR2 FQGTGA come from the germline V gene. J was trimmed by 3 bases and V by 4 bases; bases with no gene match: 10. The CDR3 runs 17 residues. The data derive from a study of blood T cell repertoires in COVID-19. Study as a whole: The study drew acute and convalescent COVID-19 samples from the United States, Italy and Spain.

The TCR was taken from a human donor in a cohort sampled during active COVID-19. The sample consisted of peripheral blood. V gene TRBV7-3 combines with J gene TRBJ2-5; 11 bases match TRBD2. CDR3 sequence: CASSSFSGRVGKETQYF. CDR3 bases: TGTGCCAGCAGCTCCTTTAGCGGGAGGGTAGGGAAAGAGACCCAGTACTTC.